The 9 T cell receptor beta chains below were found in one sample sequenced in a study of CD8 T cells in Susac syndrome (dated by TCRdb to 2018 to 2020). Receptors were amplified or captured by the immunoSEQ multiplex PCR assay. RNA was extracted with the RNeasy kit and 0.5 to 1 ug was reverse transcribed using random hexamers. TCRdb reworked the public reads: Q25 trimming with fastp, MiXCR clone assembly, productive beta chains retained. Rows matching on CDR3 protein sequence are summarized as one entry with the most common DNA and genes. The sample contains 85,000 to 95,000 distinct CDR3 sequences, around 94% of them found a single time. The top ten clones comprise 0.3% to 0.35% of the sample. Sequencing input: CD4+ T cells from PBMCs. The receptors were sampled from a human donor with Susac syndrome.

The chain couples TRBV27 to TRBJ1-2, with D unresolved. Per the germline V gene, CDR1 is MNHEY and CDR2 is SMNVEV (reference sequence). The CDR3 is made up of 13 amino acids. The germline V and J ends were trimmed by 6 bases and 8 bases, with 16 bases remaining between them. The CDR3 DNA is TGTGCCAGCAGCCCCACGGAAACGCTCGGCTACACCTTC. As protein: CASSPTETLGYTF.

This rearrangement joins TRBV18 to TRBJ2-7; 7 bases align to TRBD1. The CDR3 covers 14 residues. Per germline, CDR1 KGHSH and CDR2 LQKENI. V trimming: 6 bases; J trimming: 3 bases; junction bases outside the gene matches: 8. The CDR3 bases are TGTGCCAGCTCCTACAGGGGAGACGGCTACGAGCAGTACTTC. It translates to CASSYRGDGYEQYF.

The CDR3 DNA reads as TGTGCCTGGAGTGTGGGGGGGTTAGGTCAGCCCCAGCATTTT. Residues: CAWSVGGLGQPQHF. The chain couples TRBV30 to TRBJ1-5, with D possibly being TRBD1 (5 bases). The CDR3 loop spans 14 amino acids. CDR1 is GTSNPN, CDR2 SVGIG, per germline (reference sequence). Trimming took 0 bases from V and 6 from J, leaving 12 bases between them.

The chain combines TRBV30 with TRBJ1-1, with 9 nucleotides matching TRBD1. The germline CDR1 and CDR2 sequences are GTSNPN and SVGIG (reference sequence). V shed 2 bases and J 2 bases; nucleotides not matched to a gene: 6. The CDR3 length is 15 residues. This chain's CDR3 is CAWSNPGQGNTEAFF. CDR3 bases: TGTGCCTGGAGTAACCCGGGACAGGGTAACACTGAAGCTTTCTTT.

The chain couples TRBV20-1 to TRBJ1-1; D is unclear. This CDR3 comprises 11 residues. The V gene lost 4 bases and the J gene lost 7 bases, with 10 bases spanning the gap. CDR1 and CDR2 (germline): DFQATT, SNEGSKA (reference sequence). The CDR3 region is CSAILSVEAFF. The CDR3 coding sequence is TGCAGTGCTATATTATCAGTTGAAGCTTTCTTT.

The chain joins TRBV5-1 to TRBJ2-7, with D perhaps being TRBD1 or TRBD2 (6 bases each). This CDR3 spans 15 amino acids. CDR1 and CDR2 (germline): SGHRS, YFSETQ. With 7 bases removed from V and 3 bases from J, the gap between germline ends came to 20 bases. CDR3 loop: CASRSPGEVGYEQYF. The CDR3 nucleotides are TGCGCCAGCCGATCTCCAGGGGAGGTTGGCTACGAGCAGTACTTC.

This clonotype was seen a single time. The rearrangement links TRBV6-5 to TRBJ2-7; 11 nucleotides line up with TRBD1. The V gene end was trimmed by 5 bases and the J gene end by 3 bases; junction bases not matched to a gene: 6. Per germline, CDR1 MNHEY and CDR2 SVGAGI. The CDR3 runs 15 residues. The CDR3 reads CASSRGDRGIYEQYF. CDR3 DNA sequence: TGTGCCAGCAGTCGTGGGGACAGGGGGATCTACGAGCAGTACTTC.

For the CDR3, the DNA is TGTGCCAGCGGGCAGAGTGGCACAGATACGCAGTATTTT. It is translated as CASGQSGTDTQYF. This chain links TRBV6-4 with TRBJ2-3; D gene uncertain. V was trimmed by 8 bases and J by 1 base, leaving 10 bases between them. The CDR3 spans 13 residues. The germline V gene has CDR1 MRHNA and CDR2 SNTAGT.

This clonotype was detected once. V is TRBV30 and J is TRBJ2-5, with D hard to call. The CDR3 extends over 10 amino acids. With 1 base removed from V and 5 bases from J, the gap between germline ends came to 2 bases. Germline V gives CDR1 GTSNPN, CDR2 SVGIG (reference sequence). The CDR3 spells CAWSEETQYF. CDR3 nucleotide sequence: TGTGCCTGGAGTGAGGAGACCCAGTACTTC.